Below, 24 T cell receptor beta chains from the same sample are listed, as sequenced in a study of OX40 agonist ivuxolimab in advanced cancers. This table comes from immunoSEQ multiplex PCR, and its TCRdb copy is limited to in-frame clones, with some not included. This table has 50,000 to 70,000 clones, less than 95% appearing once. Material: CD4+ or CD8+ T cells sorted from blood, obtained in a trial of the OX40 agonist ivuxolimab. The receptors stem from an adult with an advanced solid tumor such as melanoma, head and neck, liver or kidney cancer.

V and J are TRBV7-6 and TRBJ2-7, with unresolved D. The germline V and J ends were trimmed by 5 bases and 0 bases, with 17 bases remaining between them. The CDR3 is 16 amino acids. The germline V gene has CDR1 SGHVS and CDR2 FNYEAQ. The CDR3 reads CASSQTEELSSYEQYF. CDR3 nucleotides: TGTGCCAGCAGCCAGACGGAAGAACTCAGCTCCTACGAGCAGTACTTC. Full variable domain (missing parts from reference TRBV7-6 and TRBJ2-7): GAGVSQSPRYKVTKRGQDVALRCDPISGHVSLYWYRQALGQGPEFLTYFNYEAQQDKSGLPNDRFSAERPEGSISTLTIQRTEQRDSAMYRCASSQTEELSSYEQYFGPGTRLTVT.

The V gene is TRBV5-1, the J gene TRBJ1-1, with TRBD1 as a possible D gene (5 bases). Trimming removed 3 bases from V and 3 bases from J, with 9 bases in between. The CDR3 has 13 amino acids. CDR1 is SGHRS and CDR2 is YFSETQ in the germline V gene. The CDR3 nucleotides read TGCGCCAGCAGCTCCCAGGGCGACACTGAAGCTTTCTTT. Its protein product is CASSSQGDTEAFF.

The J gene is TRBJ2-7, the V gene TRBV19; D possibly corresponds to TRBD1 (6 bases). The CDR3 runs to 15 residues. V was trimmed by 4 bases and J by 2 bases, leaving 15 bases between them. CDR1 is LNHDA, CDR2 SQIVND, per germline (reference sequence). The CDR3 spells CASSTGQPFTYEQYF. The DNA of the CDR3 is TGTGCCAGTAGTACCGGACAGCCTTTCACCTACGAGCAGTACTTC.

The chain joins TRBV10-3 to TRBJ2-1; weak D call: TRBD2 (6 bases). Looked up from germline, CDR1 is ENHRY and CDR2 is SYGVKD. Trimming shortened V by 4 bases and J by 0 bases, and 10 bases separated the two germline ends. This CDR3 region has 15 residues. The CDR3 sequence is CAISGRGSSYNEQFF. The CDR3 nucleotides are TGTGCCATCAGTGGGAGGGGTAGCTCCTACAATGAGCAGTTCTTC.

The chain couples TRBV2 to TRBJ2-1; 9 bases fit TRBD2. CDR1 and CDR2 (germline): SNHLY, FYNNEI. V lost 5 bases to trimming and J lost 2 bases; unmatched junction nucleotides: 1. The CDR3 extends over 14 amino acids. The chain's CDR3 is CASSRLAAYNEQFF. CDR3 coding DNA: TGTGCCAGCAGTCGACTAGCGGCCTACAATGAGCAGTTCTTC.

The chain combines TRBV5-1 with TRBJ2-3; 8 positions match TRBD1. The ends lost 4 bases at V and 4 bases at J; junction bases unmatched: 11. CDR1 and CDR2 from the germline V gene are SGHRS and YFSETQ. This CDR3 spans 16 amino acids. The CDR3 nucleotides are TGCGCCAGCAGCATAGGACAGGGCGCATTCGCAGATACGCAGTATTTT. Its protein product is CASSIGQGAFADTQYF.

The rearrangement links TRBV5-4 to TRBJ1-4, with D unresolved. CDR1 and CDR2 (germline): SGHNT, YYREEE (reference sequence). The length of the CDR3 is 17 residues. The germline V and J ends were trimmed by 0 bases and 5 bases, with 17 bases remaining between them. The CDR3 region has the DNA TGTGCCAGCAGCTTGGGTGCACAGTCTAAAGCGAATGAAAAACTGTTTTTT. It specifies CASSLGAQSKANEKLFF.

The chain couples TRBV19 to TRBJ2-3; D is unresolved. The length of the CDR3 is 14 residues. Looked up from germline, CDR1 is LNHDA and CDR2 is SQIVND (reference sequence). The V end was cut by 5 bases, the J end by 2 bases, with 11 bases between. The CDR3 loop is CASSQRLNTDTQYF. In nucleotides, the CDR3 is TGTGCCAGTAGTCAGAGACTCAACACAGATACGCAGTATTTT. The whole variable domain, filled in from reference TRBV19 and TRBJ2-3, reads DGGITQSPKYLFRKEGQNVTLSCEQNLNHDAMYWYRQDPGQGLRLIYYSQIVNDFQKGDIAEGYSVSREKKESFPLTVTSAQKNPTAFYLCASSQRLNTDTQYFGPGTRLTVL.

CDR3 sequence reads: CASRAGRLAGGTKNIQYF. The CDR3 DNA reads TGTGCCAGCAGGGCAGGCCGGCTAGCGGGAGGTACCAAAAACATTCAGTACTTC. The chain uses TRBV28 and TRBJ2-4, with 11 bases lining up with TRBD2. J gave up 2 bases and V 6 bases, and 12 bases lay outside the gene matches. CDR1 MDHEN and CDR2 SYDVKM come from the germline V gene. This CDR3 is built from 18 residues.

This chain joins TRBV2 and TRBJ2-7; tentatively, D is TRBD1 (6 bases). CDR3 length equals 14 residues. Germline CDR1 is SNHLY and CDR2 is FYNNEI. The V end lost 4 bases, the J end lost 3 bases, and 13 bases lay between the germline ends. The CDR3: CASSVTGSYYEQYF. Here the CDR3 DNA reads TGTGCCAGCAGTGTTACAGGGAGCTACTACGAGCAGTACTTC.

This chain uses TRBV10-3 with TRBJ2-7; 8 bases are shared with TRBD1. CDR3 length equals 15 residues. CDR1 is ENHRY, CDR2 SYGVKD, per germline. After removal of 2 bases from V and 4 bases from J, the junction contained 7 bases not matched to a gene. CDR3 sequence (DNA): TGTGCCATCAGTGAGACCGGGACAGGAGGTTACGAGCAGTACTTC. The encoded protein is CAISETGTGGYEQYF.

The DNA of the CDR3 is TGTGCCATCAGTGAGTCGGAACAGGGGAACACTGAAGCTTTCTTT. It codes for CAISESEQGNTEAFF. This sequence joins TRBV10-3 and TRBJ1-1, with D possibly matching TRBD1 (6 bases). V was cut by 0 bases and J by 1 base, with 9 bases left in between. Germline V gene data show CDR1 as ENHRY and CDR2 as SYGVKD. This CDR3 contains 15 residues.

The chain combines TRBV11-3 with TRBJ2-3; 7 positions agree with TRBD1. Germline V gives CDR1 SGHNT, CDR2 YENEEA. V shed 5 bases and J 8 bases; nucleotides not matched to a gene: 7. The CDR3 loop spans 13 amino acids. The DNA of the CDR3 is TGTGCCAGCAGCCCGATAGGGGGCGGTACGCAGTATTTT. It is translated as CASSPIGGGTQYF.

This clone was observed a single time. The J gene is TRBJ2-7, the V gene TRBV2; D is possibly TRBD1 (6 bases). The CDR3 spans 16 residues. V lost 5 bases and J lost 0, with 17 bases in between. Germline V lookup: CDR1 SNHLY, CDR2 FYNNEI. Here the CDR3 DNA reads TGTGCCAGCAGTCAGCCGGACAGACCTCGCTCCTACGAGCAGTACTTC. Translation: CASSQPDRPRSYEQYF.

This rearrangement joins TRBV4-3 to TRBJ2-7, with 11 bases fitting TRBD1. CDR3 size: 14 residues. J was trimmed by 4 bases and V by 5 bases; bases with no gene match: 4. Germline loops: CDR1 LGHNA, CDR2 YSLEER. This chain's CDR3 is CASSNGQGAYEQYF. CDR3 DNA sequence: TGCGCCAGCAGCAACGGACAGGGGGCGTACGAGCAGTACTTC.

V and J are TRBV9 and TRBJ2-1, with D uncertain. Germline CDR1 and CDR2: SGDLS and YYNGEE. The CDR3 contains 15 residues. Trimming stripped 1 base from V and 1 base from J, with 9 bases between. As DNA, the CDR3 is TGTGCCAGCAGCGTATATCCTTCATCCTACAATGAGCAGTTCTTC. Its protein product is CASSVYPSSYNEQFF. Full variable domain (rest looked up from reference TRBV9 and TRBJ2-1): DSGVTQTPKHLITATGQRVTLRCSPRSGDLSVYWYQQSLDQGLQFLIQYYNGEERAKGNILERFSAQQFPDLHSELNLSSLELGDSALYFCASSVYPSSYNEQFFGPGTRLTVL.

This chain connects TRBV13 to TRBJ2-7, with D tentatively TRBD2 (7 bases). The CDR3 totals 17 residues. Germline V gene lookup returns CDR1 PRHDT and CDR2 FYEKMQ (reference sequence). V was pared by 5 bases and J by 6 bases, with 26 bases between. The CDR3 region has the DNA TGTGCCAGCAGCATCGGTCGGGCAGGGGCTAGCGGCGGCGAGCAGTACTTC. Residues: CASSIGRAGASGGEQYF.

The rearrangement uses TRBV4-3 and TRBJ1-2; no clear D gene. This CDR3 contains 16 residues. Germline V gene lookup returns CDR1 LGHNA and CDR2 YSLEER. The V end lost 0 bases, the J end lost 6 bases, and 17 bases lay between the germline ends. The CDR3 loop reads CASSQDLDLRGNGYTF. The DNA of the CDR3 is TGCGCCAGCAGCCAAGATTTGGACCTCCGGGGTAATGGCTACACCTTC.

V and J are TRBV19 and TRBJ2-7; the match to TRBD2 covers 9 bases. V shed 5 bases, J shed 0 bases, and the junction held 8 bases outside the gene matches. The CDR3 is 16 residues long. The germline V gene has CDR1 LNHDA and CDR2 SQIVND (reference sequence). The CDR3 DNA is TGTGCCAGTAGTCGGACTAGCGCTATAGCCTCCTACGAGCAGTACTTC. It yields the protein CASSRTSAIASYEQYF.

Written as DNA, the CDR3 is TGTGCCAGCAGTTGGGGGGCGGGAGTCGATACCGGGGAGCTGTTTTTT. Protein sequence: CASSWGAGVDTGELFF. This chain joins TRBV2 and TRBJ2-2; a possible D gene is TRBD2 (7 bases). The V end was cut by 5 bases, the J end by 5 bases, with 18 bases between. The CDR3 has 16 amino acids. CDR1 is SNHLY, CDR2 FYNNEI, per germline.

V usage is TRBV19 and J usage is TRBJ2-5; D might be TRBD2 (5 bases). The J call may be wrong; the DNA end is better matched by TRBJ2-7. The CDR3 loop spans 13 amino acids. The germline V gene has CDR1 LNHDA and CDR2 SQIVND (reference sequence). CDR3 nucleotides: TGTGCCAGTAGTATCGCAGCGGCCTACGAGCAGTACTTC. This gives the protein CASSIAAAYEQYF.

This sequence joins TRBV6-6 and TRBJ2-2, with D perhaps matching TRBD2 (5 bases). This CDR3 region has 16 residues. Germline CDR1 is MNHNY and CDR2 is SVGAGI (reference sequence). Trimming removed 6 bases from V and 6 bases from J, with 20 bases in between. The CDR3 protein is CASSRTSKVGSGELFF. CDR3 DNA sequence: TGTGCCAGCAGCCGAACTAGTAAGGTTGGCTCCGGGGAGCTGTTTTTT.

The gene calls are TRBV10-1 and TRBJ2-5; maybe TRBD1 (6 bases). The CDR3 is made up of 14 amino acids. Germline CDR1 reads WNHNN; CDR2 reads SYGVQD (reference sequence). Trimming left V 0 bases short and J 8 bases short, with 13 bases between. The CDR3 here is CASSESMGQNTQYF. The CDR3 DNA follows: TGCGCCAGCAGTGAGTCGATGGGACAAAATACCCAGTACTTC.

This sequence joins TRBV6-1 and TRBJ2-5, with TRBD1 matching over 10 bases. This CDR3 is 14 amino acids long. The germline gives CDR1 MNHNS, CDR2 SASEGT. Losses at the gene ends were 6 bases for V and 5 bases for J; bases not matched to a gene: 6. In nucleotides, the CDR3 is TGTGCCAGCAGGACAGGGGGCGCAGGGGAGACCCAGTACTTC. As protein: CASRTGGAGETQYF.